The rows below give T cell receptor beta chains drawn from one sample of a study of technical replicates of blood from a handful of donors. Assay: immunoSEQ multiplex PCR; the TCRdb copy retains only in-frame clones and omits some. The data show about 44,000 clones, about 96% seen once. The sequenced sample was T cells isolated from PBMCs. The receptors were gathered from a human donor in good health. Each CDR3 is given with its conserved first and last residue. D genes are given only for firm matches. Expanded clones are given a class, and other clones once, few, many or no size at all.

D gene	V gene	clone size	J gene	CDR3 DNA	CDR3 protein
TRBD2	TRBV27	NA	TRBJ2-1	TGTGCCAGCAGTTTCTGGGGCGGGAGGGCCGGGGATGAGCAGTTCTTC	CASSFWGGRAGDEQFF
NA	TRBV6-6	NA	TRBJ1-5	TGTGCCAGCCGCGAGGGGAGGCCTCTTCAGCCCCAGCATTTT	CASREGRPLQPQHF
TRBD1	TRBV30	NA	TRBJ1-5	TGTGCCTGGAGTGTAGAACAGGGGAACCAGCCCCAGCATTTT	CAWSVEQGNQPQHF
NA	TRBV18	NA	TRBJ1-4	TGTGCCAGCTCCAATCCAGGCCGCGAAAAACTGTTTTTT	CASSNPGREKLFF
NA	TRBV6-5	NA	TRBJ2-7	TGTGCCAGCAGTTTCAGCTACGAGCAGTACTTC	CASSFSYEQYF
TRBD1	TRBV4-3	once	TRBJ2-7	TGCGCCAGCAGCCAAGTATTCGGGACAGGGGTTTGGTACGAGCAGTACTTC	CASSQVFGTGVWYEQYF
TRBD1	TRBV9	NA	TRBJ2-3	TGTGCCAGCGGACAGGGGCCCCACACAGATACGCAGTATTTT	CASGQGPHTDTQYF
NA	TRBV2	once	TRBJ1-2	TGTGCCGTCCTGATCGTAGTCTATGGCTACACCTTC	CAVLIVVYGYTF
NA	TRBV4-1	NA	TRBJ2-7	TGCGCCAGCAGCCAAAAAGCTGGCGGGCATGAGCAGTACTTC	CASSQKAGGHEQYF
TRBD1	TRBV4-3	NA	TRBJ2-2	TGCGCCAGTAGCCAGGCCGGGACAGGGAAGTTCGCCGGGGAGCTGTTTTTT	CASSQAGTGKFAGELFF
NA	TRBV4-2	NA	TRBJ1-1	TGTGCCAGCAGCCTGCGACCGGGCACTGAAGCTTTCTTT	CASSLRPGTEAFF
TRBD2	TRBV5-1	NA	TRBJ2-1	TGCGCCAGCAGCTTACTAGCGGGAGATATCAATGAGCAGTTCTTC	CASSLLAGDINEQFF
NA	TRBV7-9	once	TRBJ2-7	TGTGCCAGCAGCTTAGGATCGACACTAGGAAATGCCTACGAGCAGTACTTC	CASSLGSTLGNAYEQYF
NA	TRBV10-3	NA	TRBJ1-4	TGTGCCATCAGTGATCGGGGAACTAATGAAAAACTGTTTTTT	CAISDRGTNEKLFF
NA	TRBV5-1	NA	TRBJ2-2	TGCGCCAGCAGCCCCGACACCCCCACCGGGGAGCTGTTTTTT	CASSPDTPTGELFF
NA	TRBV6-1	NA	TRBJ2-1	TGTGCCAGCAGTGAGCAGGGGTTAGGACTTCGCAAGCAGTTCTTC	CASSEQGLGLRKQFF
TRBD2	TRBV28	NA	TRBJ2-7	TGTGCCAGCAATTCAGGGACTACTTACGAGCAGTACTTC	CASNSGTTYEQYF
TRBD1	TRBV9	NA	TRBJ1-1	TGTGCCAGCAGCCCCTGGACAGGGGGCGGTGTCACTGAAGCTTTCTTT	CASSPWTGGGVTEAFF
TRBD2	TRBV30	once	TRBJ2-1	TGTGCCTGGAGTGCTTACTGGGGGGTTGGAGGGAGGGATCAATACAATGAGCAGTTCTTC	CAWSAYWGVGGRDQYNEQFF
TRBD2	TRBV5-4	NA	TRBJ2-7	TGTGCCAGCAGCTCCAAGCGGGGCTCCTACGAGCAGTACTTC	CASSSKRGSYEQYF
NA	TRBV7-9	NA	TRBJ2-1	TGTGCCAGCAGGGCCGGGGGTGAGCAGTTCTTC	CASRAGGEQFF
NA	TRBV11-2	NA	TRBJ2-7	TGTGCCAGCAGCTTAGGGAGGGGTGGTGAGCAGTACTTC	CASSLGRGGEQYF
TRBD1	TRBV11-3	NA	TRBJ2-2	TGTGCCAGCAGCTTAGAATCACAGGGGGAGAACACCGGGGAGCTGTTTTTT	CASSLESQGENTGELFF
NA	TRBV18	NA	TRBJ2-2	TGTGCCAGCTCTCTGAACACCGGGGAGCTGTTTTTT	CASSLNTGELFF
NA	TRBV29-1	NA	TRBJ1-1	TGCAGCGACTCGGGACTAAACACTGAAGCTTTCTTT	CSDSGLNTEAFF
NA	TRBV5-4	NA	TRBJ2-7	TGTGCCAGCAGCTTCGGCGGAGGCGTCTCCTACGAGCAGTACTTC	CASSFGGGVSYEQYF
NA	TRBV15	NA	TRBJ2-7	TGTGCCACCAGCAGGGCCCCAGGGCGCCGCTACGAGCAGTACTTC	CATSRAPGRRYEQYF
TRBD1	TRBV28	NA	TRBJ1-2	TGTGCCAGCAGTTTTGGACAGGGGAGAGGTTATGGCTACACCTTC	CASSFGQGRGYGYTF
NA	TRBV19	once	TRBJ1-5	TGTGCCAGTAGTATGTGGAGCGATCAGCCCCAGCATTTT	CASSMWSDQPQHF
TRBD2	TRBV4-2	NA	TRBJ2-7	TGTGCCAGCAGCCAAGATTTTAGGACTAGTTTTGACGAGCAGTACTTC	CASSQDFRTSFDEQYF
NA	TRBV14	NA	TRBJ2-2	TGTGCCAGCAGCCAAGGCATAGGGAGAACCGGGGAGCTGTTTTTT	CASSQGIGRTGELFF
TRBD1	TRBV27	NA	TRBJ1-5	TGTGCCAGCGGAACGAACAGGGGTAGTCAGCCCCAGCATTTT	CASGTNRGSQPQHF
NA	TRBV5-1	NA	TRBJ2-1	TGCGCCAGCAGTAACAGTCCCTACAATGAGCAGTTCTTC	CASSNSPYNEQFF
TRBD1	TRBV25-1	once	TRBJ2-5	TGTGCCAGCAGTGGGCCATCCAGGACAGGCCAAGAGACCCAGTACTTC	CASSGPSRTGQETQYF
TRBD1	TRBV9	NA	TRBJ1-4	TGTGCCAGCAGCCGAGGACAGGGAGAAATGTTTTTT	CASSRGQGEMFF
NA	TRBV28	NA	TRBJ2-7	TGTGCCAGCAGTTTAGGGGGGTACTCCTACGAGCAGTACTTC	CASSLGGYSYEQYF
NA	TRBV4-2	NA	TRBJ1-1	TGTGCCAGCAGCCAAGATAGGGGCGGGGGTGGCACTGAAGCTTTCTTT	CASSQDRGGGGTEAFF